The clone carrying this TCR beta chain was found once. Participants' reported clinical history set cohort assignment. These data belong to a study of blood T cell repertoires in COVID-19. Study background: Sites across the United States, Italy and Spain contributed samples from acute and convalescent COVID-19. T cells, B-cell-depleted T cells, or PBMCs supplied cDNA or gDNA.

Authors' analysis steps: Estimated nucleated cell counts came from reference gene primer amplification. Clones were read by immunoSEQ multiplex PCR, and TCRdb kept only the in-frame ones, dropping some. V and J calls and clone size follow that table, whereas D and trimming were derived from the DNA. Of over 50,000 clones listed, approximately 81% are singletons. This clonotype was sampled from a woman aged 40 to 50 with acute COVID-19. Sequencing used PBMCs or T cells enriched from blood (not recorded which).

The CDR3 here is CASSSGLAGAASSYNEQFF. The CDR3 DNA is TGTGCCAGCAGTTCCGGACTAGCGGGGGCAGCGAGCTCCTACAATGAGCAGTTCTTC. The chain links TRBV28 to TRBJ2-1, with 13 nucleotides matching TRBD2. The CDR3 has 19 residues. The V gene's germline CDR1 is MDHEN and CDR2 SYDVKM. Unmatched junction bases numbered 9, after V lost 4 bases and J lost 0 bases.